The 28 T cell receptor beta chains in this list originate from one sample, sequenced in a study of identical twins. A single record per CDR3 protein comes from TCRdb applying MiXCR to the 5' RACE reads. The repertoire holds approximately 280,000 distinct CDR3 sequences, more than 6.5% seen once, with less than 2.5% in the top ten. The same sample was also used in a study of yellow fever vaccine responses in identical twins.

Sequencing used memory (CD45RO+) T cells sorted from blood. These receptors were obtained from a woman in her late teens or twenties in good health.

This clonotype was counted many times. The V call is TRBV5-1, the J call TRBJ2-1; perhaps TRBD1 as D (5 bases). Germline CDR1 reads SGHRS; CDR2 reads YFSETQ. The CDR3 is made up of 15 amino acids. Trimming shortened V by 4 bases and J by 5 bases, and 16 bases separated the two germline ends. The CDR3 is CASSPSASGNNEQFF. The DNA of the CDR3 is TGCGCCAGCAGCCCCTCGGCGTCAGGGAACAATGAGCAGTTCTTC.

This clonotype occurred a few times. This chain connects TRBV27 to TRBJ1-2; D gene ambiguous. This CDR3 is built from 15 residues. The germline V gene has CDR1 MNHEY and CDR2 SMNVEV (reference sequence). V was clipped by 5 bases and J by 2 bases, with 15 bases between them. The CDR3 DNA sequence: TGTGCCAGCAGTGAGTTTAAGACGGGGAACTATGGCTACACCTTC. Amino acid sequence: CASSEFKTGNYGYTF.

This clonotype came up many times. This chain joins TRBV25-1 and TRBJ2-2, with 8 bases lining up with TRBD1. The V segment lost 3 bases and the J segment 7 bases; nucleotides outside the gene matches: 13. The CDR3 has 17 residues. Germline CDR1 and CDR2: MGHDK and SYGVNS. CDR3 coding DNA: TGTGCCAGCAGTGATTTTTCCCCAGGGGGCGAGGGCGGGGAGCTGTTTTTT. This sequence encodes CASSDFSPGGEGGELFF.

This rearrangement joins TRBV6-5 to TRBJ2-1; 7 bases map to TRBD2. J lost 0 bases, V lost 2 bases, and 1 base had no gene match. This CDR3 comprises 15 residues. Germline CDR1 is MNHEY and CDR2 is SVGAGI. The CDR3 DNA sequence: TGTGCCAGCAGTTACCTAGCGGTCTCCTACAATGAGCAGTTCTTC. The encoded protein is CASSYLAVSYNEQFF.

This clonotype was seen a handful of times. V usage is TRBV12-3 or TRBV12-4 and J usage is TRBJ2-1, with 11 bases fitting TRBD2. Trimming took 6 bases from V and 9 from J; bases not matched to a gene: 10. This CDR3 has 15 residues. CDR3 coding DNA: TGTGCCAGCAGAGCAACTAGCGGGAGATGGAGTGAGCAGTTCTTC. Protein product: CASRATSGRWSEQFF.

Ten or more counts support this clonotype. The rearrangement uses TRBV27 and TRBJ2-6; TRBD2 matches at 8 bases. Germline assignment: CDR1 MNHEY and CDR2 SMNVEV (reference sequence). The CDR3 sequence is 16 residues long. The junction had 4 bases not matched to a gene; V was cut back by 6 bases and J by 0 bases. For the CDR3, the DNA is TGTGCCAGCAGGGTAGCGGGGAGCTCTGGGGCCAACGTCCTGACTTTC. Translated, it gives CASRVAGSSGANVLTF. Variable domain in full (rest from reference TRBV27 and TRBJ2-6): EAQVTQNPRYLITVTGKKLTVTCSQNMNHEYMSWYRQDPGLGLRQIYYSMNVEVTDKGDVPEGYKVSRKEKRNFPLILESPSPNQTSLYFCASRVAGSSGANVLTFGAGSRLTVL.

The chain links TRBV18 to TRBJ2-2, with a tentative D call TRBD1 (6 bases). V lost 4 bases to trimming and J lost 3 bases, with 12 bases between them. This CDR3 is built from 15 residues. The germline gives CDR1 KGHSH, CDR2 LQKENI. CDR3 region: CASSLTGRDTGELFF. CDR3 bases: TGTGCCAGCTCACTTACAGGGCGCGACACCGGGGAGCTGTTTTTT.

About this clonotype: One junction end does not reproduce the germline sequence, and a read error may be involved. The chain couples TRBV9 to TRBJ1-1, with unresolved D. CDR3 length: 13 residues. Germline V gene data show CDR1 as SGDLS and CDR2 as YYNGEE. The CDR3 is CASSVGTARYPHF. In nucleotides, the CDR3 is TGTGCCAGCAGCGTAGGGACCGCCCGTTATCCCCATTTT. The full variable domain, with the rest looked up from reference TRBV9 and TRBJ1-1, is DSGVTQTPKHLITATGQRVTLRCSPRSGDLSVYWYQQSLDQGLQFLIQYYNGEERAKGNILERFSAQQFPDLHSELNLSSLELGDSALYFCASSVGTARYPHFGQGTRLTVV.

The table lists this clonotype with a few counts. CDR3 residues: CSVGTPPDTQYF. DNA of the CDR3: TGCAGCGTGGGGACACCCCCAGATACGCAGTATTTT. The chain has TRBV29-1 and TRBJ2-3; weak D call: TRBD1 (6 bases). CDR3 length: 12 amino acids. Trimming removed 6 bases from V and 4 bases from J, with 11 bases in between. Germline CDR1 SQVTM, CDR2 ANQGSEA.

This clonotype was seen repeatedly, ten times or more. V usage is TRBV6-1 and J usage is TRBJ2-1; 8 bases line up with TRBD2. J lost 4 bases, V lost 1 base, and 6 bases had no gene match. Germline V gene sequence: CDR1 MNHNS, CDR2 SASEGT. The CDR3 extends over 16 amino acids. CDR3 sequence: CASSEGAGGAYNEQFF. As DNA, the CDR3 is TGTGCCAGCAGTGAAGGTGCCGGGGGGGCTTACAATGAGCAGTTCTTC.

This clonotype was found a few times. The chain has TRBV29-1 and TRBJ2-6, with 8 bases aligning to TRBD1. The CDR3 length is 15 residues. Trimming cost V 6 bases and J 4 bases; bases outside gene matches: 8. Germline CDR1 reads SQVTM; CDR2 reads ANQGSEA. The CDR3 protein is CSVGQGTGGANVLTF. Here the CDR3 DNA reads TGCAGCGTCGGACAGGGCACAGGAGGGGCCAACGTCCTGACTTTC.

This sequence joins TRBV24-1 and TRBJ1-5, with D possibly being TRBD1 (5 bases). Between the trimmed V and J ends, which lost 10 bases and 4 bases, there was a span of 10 bases. This CDR3 has 12 residues. The V gene's germline CDR1 is KGHDR and CDR2 SFDVKD. CDR3 protein: CATAQGNQPQHF. CDR3 DNA sequence: TGTGCCACAGCTCAGGGAAATCAGCCCCAGCATTTT.

This clonotype was counted ten times or more. The V call is TRBV6-6, the J call TRBJ2-1; the match to TRBD2 covers 10 bases. The trim removed 7 bases at V and 6 bases at J, leaving 3 bases unmatched. Germline CDR1 and CDR2: MNHNY and SVGAGI (reference sequence). CDR3 length: 13 amino acids. For the CDR3, the DNA is TGTGCCAGCAAACTAGCGGGAAGCAATGAGCAGTTCTTC. Protein sequence: CASKLAGSNEQFF.

This clonotype has more than one count but fewer than ten. The V gene is TRBV18, the J gene TRBJ1-1, with 9 nucleotides matching TRBD1. Germline V gives CDR1 KGHSH, CDR2 LQKENI. With 8 bases clipped from V and 2 bases from J, the junction kept 3 bases outside the gene matches. The CDR3 totals 13 residues. The CDR3 loop is CASATGGNTEAFF. CDR3 in DNA: TGTGCCAGCGCAACAGGGGGCAACACTGAAGCTTTCTTT.

The chain employs TRBV20-1 and TRBJ1-1; TRBD1 might be the D (5 bases). V lost 0 bases and J 7 bases, leaving 24 bases between the germline ends. The CDR3 consists of 17 residues. Per the germline V gene, CDR1 is DFQATT and CDR2 is SNEGSKA (reference sequence). The CDR3 loop reads CSARDPIPRRDRSEAFF. The CDR3, as DNA: TGCAGTGCTAGAGACCCTATCCCCCGCAGGGATCGAAGTGAAGCTTTCTTT.

This clonotype has a count of ten or more. V and J are TRBV10-3 and TRBJ2-3, with 10 bases lining up with TRBD2. Looked up from germline, CDR1 is ENHRY and CDR2 is SYGVKD. The CDR3 totals 16 residues. The trim removed 3 bases at V and 4 bases at J, leaving 7 bases unmatched. The chain's CDR3 is CAISDGSGRRADTQYF. CDR3 nucleotides: TGTGCCATCAGTGATGGTAGCGGGAGGAGGGCAGATACGCAGTATTTT.

This clonotype was recorded many times. The V gene is TRBV7-9, the J gene TRBJ1-5; D is ambiguous. Germline V gene data show CDR1 as SEHNR and CDR2 as FQNEAQ (reference sequence). This CDR3 has 15 residues. Trimming shortened V by 4 bases and J by 1 base, and 11 bases separated the two germline ends. The CDR3 nucleotides are TGTGCCAGCAGCTACGCAGCGGGGAGCAATCAGCCCCAGCATTTT. Amino acids: CASSYAAGSNQPQHF.

In its sample, this clonotype was seen a few times. V is TRBV7-7 and J is TRBJ2-1, with TRBD2 matching over 12 bases. The CDR3 loop spans 16 amino acids. Trimming cost V 1 base and J 9 bases; bases outside gene matches: 7. CDR1 and CDR2 (germline): SSHAT, FNYEAQ (reference sequence). The CDR3 region is CASSLGLAGAGSEQFF. The CDR3 DNA reads as TGTGCCAGCAGCTTAGGACTAGCGGGAGCCGGGAGTGAGCAGTTCTTC.

This clonotype appeared a few times. The chain combines TRBV5-1 with TRBJ1-4, with D possibly matching TRBD1 (6 bases). CDR1 is SGHRS, CDR2 YFSETQ, per germline. The CDR3 spans 16 residues. V lost 4 bases to trimming and J lost 2 bases, with 15 bases between them. CDR3 sequence: CASSSGGARTNEKLFF. The CDR3 nucleotides are TGCGCCAGCAGCAGTGGGGGGGCACGGACTAATGAAAAACTGTTTTTT.

This clonotype was recorded a few times. This sequence joins TRBV4-2 and TRBJ2-7; 8 bases are a match to TRBD2. The CDR3 consists of 15 residues. After removal of 0 bases from V and 6 bases from J, the junction contained 7 bases not matched to a gene. Germline CDR1 and CDR2: LGHNA and YNFKEQ. CDR3 sequence: CASSQESGSVSEQYF. DNA of the CDR3: TGTGCCAGCAGCCAAGAAAGCGGGAGTGTTAGCGAGCAGTACTTC.

This clonotype was observed many times. V is TRBV10-3 and J is TRBJ2-3; tentative D call: TRBD2 (6 bases). Germline V gene lookup returns CDR1 ENHRY and CDR2 SYGVKD. This CDR3 is 15 amino acids long. Trimming stripped 6 bases from V and 4 bases from J, with 17 bases between. Here the CDR3 reads CAISPKEGGADTQYF. The CDR3 DNA reads TGTGCCATCAGCCCCAAGGAGGGAGGAGCAGATACGCAGTATTTT.

V and J are TRBV5-1 and TRBJ1-5, with no clear D. V was trimmed by 4 bases and J by 7 bases, leaving 12 bases between them. CDR1 and CDR2 (germline): SGHRS, YFSETQ. The CDR3 is 13 residues long. The DNA of the CDR3 is TGCGCCAGCAGCCTCGACATCTCCCAGCCCCAGCATTTT. Amino acid sequence: CASSLDISQPQHF.

This clonotype was counted ten times or more. This chain uses TRBV3-1 with TRBJ2-1, with TRBD2 matching over 8 bases. The CDR3 has 17 amino acids. CDR1 and CDR2 from the germline V gene are LGHDT and YNNKEL (reference sequence). V lost 3 bases, J lost 6 bases, and 13 bases stayed unmatched. This chain's CDR3 is CASSQAGRDHFRNEQFF. Written as DNA, the CDR3 is TGTGCCAGCAGCCAGGCCGGGAGGGACCATTTTCGCAATGAGCAGTTCTTC.

This clonotype was recorded many times. This chain joins TRBV20-1 and TRBJ2-5; D not certain. Germline-derived CDR1 and CDR2 are DFQATT and SNEGSKA (reference sequence). This CDR3 spans 11 amino acids. V was pared by 3 bases and J by 0 bases, with 2 bases between. For the CDR3, the DNA is TGCAGTGCTAGTAACCAAGAGACCCAGTACTTC. This gives the protein CSASNQETQYF.

The chain joins TRBV3-1 to TRBJ2-5, with 11 bases that match TRBD1. In germline, CDR1 is LGHDT, CDR2 YNNKEL (reference sequence). The CDR3 extends over 18 amino acids. The V and J ends lost 4 bases and 2 bases, in that order; junction bases with no gene match: 12. The CDR3 nucleotides are TGTGCCAGCAGCCCCGGACTTTTGGACAGGGGGCCTCAAGAGACCCAGTACTTC. It translates to CASSPGLLDRGPQETQYF.

The sample holds a few counts of this clonotype. This chain joins TRBV5-1 and TRBJ1-2, with D possibly being TRBD1 (6 bases). The germline gives CDR1 SGHRS, CDR2 YFSETQ. This CDR3 region has 13 residues. V was cut by 2 bases and J by 8 bases, with 13 bases left in between. The CDR3 DNA reads as TGCGCCAGCAGCTTAGGACAGAATTGGGGCTACACCTTC. It yields the protein CASSLGQNWGYTF.

This clonotype was seen at least ten times. The genes are TRBV5-1 and TRBJ2-6, with 10 bases aligning to TRBD1. V was pared by 2 bases and J by 4 bases, with 9 bases of the junction left unmatched. Germline CDR1 and CDR2: SGHRS and YFSETQ. The CDR3 runs 18 residues. The CDR3 region is CASSFNDRGRLGANVLTF. CDR3 DNA: TGCGCCAGCAGCTTTAACGACAGGGGGCGTCTCGGGGCCAACGTCCTGACTTTC.

This chain links TRBV20-1 with TRBJ2-4; 7 nucleotides match TRBD2. The CDR3 sequence is 17 residues long. J was trimmed by 2 bases and V by 0 bases; bases with no gene match: 10. Per germline, CDR1 DFQATT and CDR2 SNEGSKA (reference sequence). The CDR3 bases are TGCAGTGCTAGAGATCCACTAGCGCTTAGCTCCAAAAACATTCAGTACTTC. This codes for CSARDPLALSSKNIQYF.